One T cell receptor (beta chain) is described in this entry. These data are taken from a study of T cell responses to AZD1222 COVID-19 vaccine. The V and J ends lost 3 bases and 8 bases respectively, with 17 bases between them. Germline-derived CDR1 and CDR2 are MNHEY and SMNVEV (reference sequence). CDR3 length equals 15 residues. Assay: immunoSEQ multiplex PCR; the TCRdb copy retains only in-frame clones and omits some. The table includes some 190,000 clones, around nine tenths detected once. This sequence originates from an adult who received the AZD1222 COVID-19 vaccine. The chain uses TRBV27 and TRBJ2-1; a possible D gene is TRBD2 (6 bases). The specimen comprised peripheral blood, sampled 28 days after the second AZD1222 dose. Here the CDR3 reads CASSFSGTQGDEQFF. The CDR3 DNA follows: TGTGCCAGCAGTTTTTCCGGGACTCAGGGCGATGAGCAGTTCTTC.